This T cell receptor beta chain was profiled in a study of persistence of HIV-infected CD4 T cells. Looking at the study overall: A median of 8 years of suppressive ART preceded sampling.

The stimulus was lysate of CMV-infected fibroblasts, approximately 9.7 ug/mL. CD40L/CD69 double-negative CD45RO-high memory CD4+ T cells were collected. Donors had CD4+ T cell counts above 400 cells/uL and were CMV-seropositive. Before stimulation, PBMCs underwent CD8+ T cell depletion. Sequencing used immunoSEQ version 4 in survey mode. Some clones are missing from TCRdb's copy, which holds only in-frame ones; the method was immunoSEQ multiplex PCR. The repertoire holds 45,000 to 55,000 clones, with around 75% as singletons. This clone was recorded once. Antigen specificity is unknown. The sequencing here drew on CD4+ T cells sorted from PBMCs after roughly 18-hour stimulation, taken from a patient who received antiretroviral therapy. This clonotype originated in an adult man with HIV who was CMV-seropositive.

CDR3 protein: CASSHSGRASTDTQYF. DNA for the CDR3: TGTGCCAGCAGCCATTCCGGGCGGGCAAGCACAGATACGCAGTATTTT. This rearrangement joins TRBV3-1 (or the pseudogene TRBV3-2) to TRBJ2-3, with TRBD2 as a possible D gene (5 bases). Trimming removed 3 bases at V and 0 bases at J, with 13 bases between. This CDR3 spans 16 amino acids. Per the germline V gene, CDR1 is LGHDT and CDR2 is YNNKEL (reference sequence).